This T cell receptor beta chain was recovered during a study of T cells in Graves' hyperthyroidism and ophthalmopathy (dated by TCRdb to between 2019 and 2020). Some background on the complete study: Peripheral blood samples were taken at initial diagnosis, before any treatment was given. TCR Vbeta CDR3 sequencing of 120 to 150 peripheral blood samples (approximately 44 ophthalmopathy, some 75 hyperthyroidism and some 17 progressor patients) is reported in the paper. To identify TCR V-J signatures that set the groups apart, the researchers used a discovery cohort of more than 95 patients, made up of around 40 with Graves' ophthalmopathy and some 55 with stable Graves' hyperthyroidism. After sampling, hyperthyroidism patients received methimazole starting at 30 mg daily, and ophthalmopathy patients received high-dose intravenous methylprednisolone. The study also compared thyroid tissue and blood T-cell repertoires from a handful of Graves' hyperthyroidism patients. The roughly 90 discovery patients were divided at random into training and test sets in a 7:3 ratio. Whether ophthalmopathy could be predicted prospectively was tested in an independent validation cohort made up of 18 to 20 hyperthyroidism patients plus 17 patients who later progressed to ophthalmopathy. The paper as a whole reports these results and caveats: No statistical method was used to set the sample size in advance, and investigators knew the group allocation. Most expanded thyroid clonotypes (frequency above 0.001) were also detected in blood, a finding suggesting that blood repertoires may reflect thyroid immune responses. In cross-validation, a model built on a 13 V-J signature told ophthalmopathy apart from stable hyperthyroidism with approximately 91% sensitivity and approximately 81% specificity, and in testing the same model reached 80%/75%. During validation, the model predicted progression to ophthalmopathy a median of approximately 7 months ahead of onset, with around 65% sensitivity and 72.22% specificity.

Stable Graves' hyperthyroidism was defined as the absence of progression to ophthalmopathy over 18 months of follow-up. The hyperthyroidism patients were between 18 and 65 years old and newly diagnosed, with a disease duration of less than 2 months. Exclusion was applied to patients with uncontrolled infections, other autoimmune diseases, pregnancy or lactation. Clinical symptoms, serum thyroxine and TRAb, thyroid ultrasound, and orbital computed tomography formed the basis for the diagnoses. Ficoll-Paque density gradient centrifugation was used to isolate PBMCs from approximately 10 ml of fresh peripheral blood. Total RNA was extracted with Trizol reagent, and quality was checked on an Agilent 2100 Bioanalyzer. The TCR beta CDR3 regions were amplified from RNA transcripts. The first round of RT-PCR for the TCR CDR3 was performed with the HTBI primer set and the Qiagen OneStep RT-PCR kit. Libraries were constructed in a second round of multiplex PCR, after which size selection and purification were performed. Libraries were sequenced paired-end with 100 bp reads on an Illumina HiSeq2000. As for the authors' bioinformatics: Raw data were processed with SOAPnuke, discarding reads with adapters, uncalled bases, mean Phred below 15, or no exact constant-primer or identifier match. High-quality paired reads were merged using COPE v1.2.5, and each unique nucleotide sequence was defined as a clonotype. MiTCR v1.1 was used to align the clonotypes against IMGT TRBV, TRBD and TRBJ reference segments. The analysis included only V-J combinations with a frequency above 0.0001, which together covered 99% to 99.2% of the repertoires. A TCS score was defined as the ratio of F50 (clonal expansion) to E x V (chaos), with BLOSUM62-based TCRdist applied between CDR3 peptides within each V-J. Welch's t-statistics and random forest reduced fewer than 550 V-J features to 13, which were used in a naive Bayes classifier (R e1071). TCRdb took the public reads, trimmed them with fastp at Q25, ran MiXCR for clone calling and kept in-frame beta chains. Duplicate CDR3 protein sequences are folded into a single record with the most common DNA and genes. The authors' filters were not applied to this entry. The sample records fewer than 650,000 distinct CDR3 sequences, 14% of which are singletons. About 14% of the sample lies in the top ten.

Ten or more counts support this clonotype. What this receptor recognizes is not known. Per-base quality was not reported, and no clone a single base away is much larger than it. Sequenced sample: blood. This sequence was found in a woman aged 40 to 50 with Graves' hyperthyroidism.

CDR3 protein: CASSEAPREQYF. The nucleotide sequence is TGTGCCAGCAGTGAAGCCCCGAGGGAGCAGTACTTC. The sequence links TRBV2 to TRBJ2-7, with an unclear D gene assignment. CDR3 length: 12 amino acids, cysteine to phenylalanine. The DNA shown is the 36-base CDR3, in frame from base 1. V sheds 0 bases and J sheds 7 bases, leaving 7 bases between their ends. Reading the germline V gene gives CDR1 SNHLY and CDR2 FYNNEI.